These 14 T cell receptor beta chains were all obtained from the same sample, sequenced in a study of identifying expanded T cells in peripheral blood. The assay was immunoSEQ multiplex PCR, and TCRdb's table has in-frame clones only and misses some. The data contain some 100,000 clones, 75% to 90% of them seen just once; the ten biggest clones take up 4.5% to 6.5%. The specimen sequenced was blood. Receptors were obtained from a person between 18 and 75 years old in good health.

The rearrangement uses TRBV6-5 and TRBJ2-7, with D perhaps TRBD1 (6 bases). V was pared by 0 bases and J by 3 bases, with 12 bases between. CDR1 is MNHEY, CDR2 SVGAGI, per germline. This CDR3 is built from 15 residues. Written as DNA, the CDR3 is TGTGCCAGCAGTTACTCGTTAAGGGGGATCTACGAGCAGTACTTC. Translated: CASSYSLRGIYEQYF.

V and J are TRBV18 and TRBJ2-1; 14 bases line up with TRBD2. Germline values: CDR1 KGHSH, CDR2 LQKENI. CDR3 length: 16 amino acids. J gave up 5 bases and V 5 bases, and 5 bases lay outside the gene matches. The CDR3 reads CASSEWGLAGDNEQFF. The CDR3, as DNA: TGTGCCAGCTCAGAATGGGGACTAGCGGGAGACAATGAGCAGTTCTTC.

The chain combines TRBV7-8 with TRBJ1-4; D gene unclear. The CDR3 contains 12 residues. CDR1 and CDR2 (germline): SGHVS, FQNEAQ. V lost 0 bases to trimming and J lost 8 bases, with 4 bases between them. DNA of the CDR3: TGTGCCAGCAGCTTAGCGCACGAAAAACTGTTTTTT. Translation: CASSLAHEKLFF. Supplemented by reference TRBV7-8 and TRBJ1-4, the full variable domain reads GAGVSQSPRYKVAKRGQDVALRCDPISGHVSLFWYQQALGQGPEFLTYFQNEAQLDKSGLPSDRFFAERPEGSVSTLKIQRTQQEDSAVYLCASSLAHEKLFFGSGTQLSVL.

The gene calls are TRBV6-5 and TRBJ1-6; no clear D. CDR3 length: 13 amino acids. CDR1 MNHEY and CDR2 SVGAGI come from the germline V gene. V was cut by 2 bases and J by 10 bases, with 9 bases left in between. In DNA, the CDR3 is TGTGCCAGCAGTTACCAAGGCCGGTCACCCCTCCACTTT. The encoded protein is CASSYQGRSPLHF.

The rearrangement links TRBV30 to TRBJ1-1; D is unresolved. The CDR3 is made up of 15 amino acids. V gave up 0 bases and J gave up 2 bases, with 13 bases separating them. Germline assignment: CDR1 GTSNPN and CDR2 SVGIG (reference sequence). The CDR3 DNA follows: TGTGCCTGGAGTGTCCCGGACGGGCTAAACACTGAAGCTTTCTTT. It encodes CAWSVPDGLNTEAFF.

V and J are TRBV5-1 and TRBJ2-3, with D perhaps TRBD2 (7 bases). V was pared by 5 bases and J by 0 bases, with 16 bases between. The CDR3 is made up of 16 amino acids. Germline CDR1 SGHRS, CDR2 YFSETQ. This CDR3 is CASRTIGGDSTDTQYF. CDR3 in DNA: TGCGCCAGCAGAACCATAGGGGGGGACAGCACAGATACGCAGTATTTT.

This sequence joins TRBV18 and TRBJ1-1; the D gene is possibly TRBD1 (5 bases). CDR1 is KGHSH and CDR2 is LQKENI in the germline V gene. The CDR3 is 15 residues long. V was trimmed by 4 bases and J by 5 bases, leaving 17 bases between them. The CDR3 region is CASSRGVELGTEAFF. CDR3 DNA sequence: TGTGCCAGCTCACGGGGGGTTGAGTTGGGAACTGAAGCTTTCTTT.

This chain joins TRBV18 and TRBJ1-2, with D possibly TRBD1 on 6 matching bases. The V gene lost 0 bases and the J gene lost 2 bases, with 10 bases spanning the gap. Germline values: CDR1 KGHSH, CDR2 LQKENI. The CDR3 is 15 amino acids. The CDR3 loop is CASSPPTTGNYGYTF. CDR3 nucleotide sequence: TGTGCCAGCTCACCACCCACAACAGGGAACTATGGCTACACCTTC. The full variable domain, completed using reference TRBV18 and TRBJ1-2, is NAGVMQNPRHLVRRRGQEARLRCSPMKGHSHVYWYRQLPEEGLKFMVYLQKENIIDESGMPKERFSAEFPKEGPSILRIQQVVRGDSAAYFCASSPPTTGNYGYTFGSGTRLTVV.

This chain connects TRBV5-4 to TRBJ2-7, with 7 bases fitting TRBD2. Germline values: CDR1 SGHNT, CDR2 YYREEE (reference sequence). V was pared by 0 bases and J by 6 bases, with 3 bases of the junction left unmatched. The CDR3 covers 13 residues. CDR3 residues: CASSLGTRPEQYF. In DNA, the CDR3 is TGTGCCAGCAGCTTGGGGACTAGGCCCGAGCAGTACTTC. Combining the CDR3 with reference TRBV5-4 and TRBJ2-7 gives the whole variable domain ETGVTQSPTHLIKTRGQQVTLRCSSQSGHNTVSWYQQALGQGPQFIFQYYREEENGRGNFPPRFSGLQFPNYSSELNVNALELDDSALYLCASSLGTRPEQYFGPGTRLTVT.

The CDR3 sequence is CASSRSLTRNEDTQYF. For the CDR3, the DNA is TGCGCCAGCAGCCGTAGTTTGACTAGAAATGAGGATACGCAGTATTTT. The genes are TRBV4-3 and TRBJ2-3; tentatively, D is TRBD2 (6 bases). Germline lookup yields CDR1 LGHNA and CDR2 YSLEER. This CDR3 has 16 residues. V gave up 4 bases and J gave up 6 bases, with 20 bases separating them.

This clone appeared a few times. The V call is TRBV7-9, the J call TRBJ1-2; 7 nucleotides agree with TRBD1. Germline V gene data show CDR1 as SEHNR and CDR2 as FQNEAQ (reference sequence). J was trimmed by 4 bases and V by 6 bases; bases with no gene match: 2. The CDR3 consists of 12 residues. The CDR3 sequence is CASRGQLYGYTF. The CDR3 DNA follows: TGTGCCAGCAGGGGACAGCTCTATGGCTACACCTTC.

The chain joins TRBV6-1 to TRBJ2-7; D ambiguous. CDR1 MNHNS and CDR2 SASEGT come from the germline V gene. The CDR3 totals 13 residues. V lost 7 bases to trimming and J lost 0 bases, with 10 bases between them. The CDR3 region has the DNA TGTGCCAGCATTTTTGGTAGCTCCTACGAGCAGTACTTC. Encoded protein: CASIFGSSYEQYF.

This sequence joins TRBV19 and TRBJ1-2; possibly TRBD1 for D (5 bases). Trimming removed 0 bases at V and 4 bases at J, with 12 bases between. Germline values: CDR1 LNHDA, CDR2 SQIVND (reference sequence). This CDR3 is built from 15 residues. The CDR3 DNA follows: TGTGCCAGTAGTATAGACGGTCAGGGCGGCTATGGCTACACCTTC. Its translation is CASSIDGQGGYGYTF.

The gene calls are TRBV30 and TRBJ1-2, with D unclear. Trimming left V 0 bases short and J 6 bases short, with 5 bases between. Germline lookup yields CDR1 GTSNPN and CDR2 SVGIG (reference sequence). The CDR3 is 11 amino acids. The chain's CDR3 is CAWSVLDGYTF. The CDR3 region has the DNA TGTGCCTGGAGTGTCCTTGATGGCTACACCTTC.